Shown below are 22 T cell receptor beta chains from a single sample sequenced in a study of a mutant IDH1 vaccine in newly diagnosed glioma. Assay: immunoSEQ multiplex PCR; the TCRdb copy retains only in-frame clones and omits some. The sample includes tens of thousands of clones, roughly 80% of them seen just once. Time point reported: baseline, week 1 (first vaccination visit). The treatment denotes: pre-vaccination baseline after standard-of-care therapy. The sample in question was PBMCs, obtained from a glioma patient treated with radiotherapy, temozolomide or both. These receptors all stem from a young man with glioma.

This chain joins TRBV19 and TRBJ2-1; tentatively, D is TRBD2 (5 bases). V dropped 1 base and J dropped 6 bases, with 10 bases sitting between them. CDR1 is LNHDA, CDR2 SQIVND, per germline (reference sequence). The CDR3 is 14 residues long. CDR3 amino acids: CASSIGVGSNEQFF. Written as DNA, the CDR3 is TGTGCCAGTAGTATAGGGGTGGGGAGCAATGAGCAGTTCTTC.

This chain links TRBV29-1 with TRBJ1-2; no clear D gene. The V gene lost 4 bases and the J gene lost 8 bases, with 11 bases spanning the gap. CDR1 is SQVTM, CDR2 ANQGSEA, per germline. There are 11 residues in the CDR3. The CDR3: CSVVGPEGYTF. For the CDR3, the DNA is TGCAGCGTTGTCGGGCCAGAAGGCTACACCTTC.

This chain uses TRBV5-5 with TRBJ2-5; 8 positions agree with TRBD2. This CDR3 is 14 amino acids long. The germline V gene encodes CDR1 SGHKS and CDR2 YYEKEE (reference sequence). The J segment lost 5 bases and the V segment lost 4 bases, leaving 7 bases of the junction unmatched. The CDR3, as DNA: TGTGCCAGCAGCAGAGCGGGAGTCCGGGAGACCCAGTACTTC. It specifies CASSRAGVRETQYF.

The J gene is TRBJ1-1, the V gene TRBV5-1, with D hard to call. V lost 5 bases to trimming and J lost 0 bases, with 11 bases between them. This CDR3 is 14 amino acids long. CDR1 is SGHRS, CDR2 YFSETQ, per germline. CDR3 nucleotide sequence: TGCGCCAGCAGTAGTATGAGGATGAACACTGAAGCTTTCTTT. Its translation: CASSSMRMNTEAFF.

V and J are TRBV5-4 and TRBJ2-7; 9 bases align to TRBD1. Germline-derived CDR1 and CDR2 are SGHNT and YYREEE (reference sequence). V shed 2 bases and J 5 bases; nucleotides not matched to a gene: 5. The CDR3 contains 14 residues. CDR3 protein: CASSFRDRVHEQYF. Written as DNA, the CDR3 is TGTGCCAGCAGCTTCCGGGACAGGGTCCACGAGCAGTACTTC.

The CDR3 here is CASSPLGGNTIYF. CDR3 DNA sequence: TGTGCCAGCAGCCCCCTGGGGGGAAACACCATATATTTT. The J gene is TRBJ1-3, the V gene TRBV5-5; D call uncertain. V was trimmed by 4 bases and J by 4 bases, leaving 9 bases between them. The germline CDR1 and CDR2 sequences are SGHKS and YYEKEE (reference sequence). This CDR3 is built from 13 residues.

J is TRBJ2-1 and V is TRBV2; either TRBD1 or TRBD2 may supply D (5 bases each). The CDR3 length is 17 residues. The V gene's germline CDR1 is SNHLY and CDR2 FYNNEI. V dropped 6 bases and J dropped 5 bases, with 23 bases sitting between them. DNA for the CDR3: TGTGCCAGCAGGGGGGTTGAGGTGGGGGTCTGGAACAATGAGCAGTTCTTC. This sequence encodes CASRGVEVGVWNNEQFF.

The chain combines TRBV29-1 with TRBJ2-6; D is ambiguous. Trimming cost V 4 bases and J 8 bases, with 3 bases left between them. Germline CDR1 and CDR2: SQVTM and ANQGSEA. The CDR3 has 10 residues. CDR3 amino acids: CSVGSNVLTF. CDR3 DNA: TGCAGCGTTGGTTCCAACGTCCTGACTTTC.

The genes are TRBV19 and TRBJ2-3, with unresolved D. From germline, CDR1 is LNHDA and CDR2 SQIVND (reference sequence). This CDR3 has 17 amino acids. The V and J ends lost 6 bases and 3 bases respectively, with 22 bases between them. CDR3 nucleotides: TGTGCCAGTAGCAAAACCCCACTGTTGTCGTCGACAGATACGCAGTATTTT. Translation gives CASSKTPLLSSTDTQYF.

This sequence joins TRBV4-3 and TRBJ1-6; 10 bases are a match to TRBD1. The CDR3 runs to 15 residues. Looked up from germline, CDR1 is LGHNA and CDR2 is YSLEER. V lost 4 bases and J lost 4; bases outside the gene matches: 1. CDR3 nucleotides: TGCGCCAGCAGCCGGACAGGGGGTTATAATTCACCCCTCCACTTT. Translated, it gives CASSRTGGYNSPLHF.

This clone has a single count. The J gene is TRBJ2-3, the V gene TRBV5-6; 7 nucleotides line up with TRBD1. Germline V CDR1 and CDR2: SGHDT, YYEEEE. The CDR3 is 13 residues long. Trimming took 4 bases from V and 5 from J; bases not matched to a gene: 4. CDR3 region: CASSIGTVDTQYF. In nucleotides, the CDR3 is TGTGCCAGCAGCATTGGGACAGTAGATACGCAGTATTTT.

The rearrangement joins TRBV6-1 to TRBJ2-5; TRBD2 matches at 12 bases. V was clipped by 8 bases and J by 4 bases; unmatched bases: 5. The CDR3 is 14 amino acids. CDR1 MNHNS and CDR2 SASEGT come from the germline V gene. The CDR3 here is CASLLAGGGETQYF. CDR3 DNA sequence: TGTGCCAGCCTGCTAGCGGGGGGGGGAGAGACCCAGTACTTC.

This chain joins TRBV6-5 and TRBJ1-1; TRBD1 matches 7 bases. J lost 4 bases, V lost 6 bases, and 2 bases had no gene match. CDR1 MNHEY and CDR2 SVGAGI come from the germline V gene. The CDR3 has 12 residues. The CDR3 reads CASSHRGTEAFF. CDR3 bases: TGTGCCAGCAGCCACAGGGGCACTGAAGCTTTCTTT.

The V gene is TRBV30, the J gene TRBJ1-1, with D possibly matching TRBD1 (5 bases). Trimming removed 0 bases from V and 10 bases from J, with 9 bases in between. The CDR3 covers 11 residues. From germline, CDR1 is GTSNPN and CDR2 SVGIG (reference sequence). This CDR3 is CAWSVGGTAFF. The CDR3 region has the DNA TGTGCCTGGAGTGTGGGGGGGACAGCTTTCTTT.

The chain uses TRBV30 and TRBJ1-1, with D possibly being TRBD1 (6 bases). V dropped 0 bases and J dropped 5 bases, with 16 bases sitting between them. The CDR3 is 15 residues long. Looked up from germline, CDR1 is GTSNPN and CDR2 is SVGIG (reference sequence). The chain's CDR3 is CAWSVPRQGWTEAFF. CDR3 nucleotides: TGTGCCTGGAGTGTCCCAAGGCAGGGGTGGACTGAAGCTTTCTTT.

This chain links TRBV5-1 with TRBJ2-5; 13 nucleotides line up with TRBD2. Germline lookup yields CDR1 SGHRS and CDR2 YFSETQ. With V trimmed by 3 bases and J by 1 base, 3 bases remained unmatched. This CDR3 is built from 16 residues. The CDR3 region is CASSSGLAGTQETQYF. The CDR3 coding sequence is TGCGCCAGCAGCTCGGGACTAGCGGGGACCCAAGAGACCCAGTACTTC.

V and J are TRBV27 and TRBJ2-3; D may be TRBD2 (6 bases). Trimming left V 3 bases short and J 6 bases short, with 10 bases between. Germline loops: CDR1 MNHEY, CDR2 SMNVEV (reference sequence). The CDR3 is 13 amino acids. The CDR3: CASSLGRTDTQYF. CDR3 coding DNA: TGTGCCAGCAGTTTGGGGAGGACGGATACGCAGTATTTT.

The chain joins TRBV11-1 to TRBJ1-6, with TRBD1 matching 7 bases. This CDR3 comprises 15 residues. CDR1 and CDR2 from the germline V gene are SGHAT and FQDESV (reference sequence). V shed 6 bases, J shed 7 bases, and the junction held 9 bases outside the gene matches. The CDR3 coding sequence is TGTGCCAGCAGGGCCTCCGAGGGACAGAATTCACCCCTCCACTTT. It encodes CASRASEGQNSPLHF. The full variable domain, rest sourced from reference TRBV11-1 and TRBJ1-6, is EAEVAQSPRYKITEKSQAVAFWCDPISGHATLYWYRQILGQGPELLVQFQDESVVDDSQLPKDRFSAERLKGVDSTLKIQPAELGDSAMYLCASRASEGQNSPLHFGNGTRLTVT.

This sequence joins TRBV5-4 and TRBJ1-1; D might be TRBD1 (5 bases). From germline, CDR1 is SGHNT and CDR2 YYREEE (reference sequence). Trimming left V 4 bases short and J 1 base short, with 11 bases between. The CDR3 loop spans 14 amino acids. CDR3 sequence (DNA): TGTGCCAGCAGCCCCCAGGGCTGGAACACTGAAGCTTTCTTT. Its translation is CASSPQGWNTEAFF.

This clone came up a few times. The rearrangement links TRBV6-5 to TRBJ1-1, with a weak D call TRBD1 (5 bases). With 9 bases removed from V and 0 bases from J, the gap between germline ends came to 17 bases. The germline gives CDR1 MNHEY, CDR2 SVGAGI. The CDR3 extends over 15 amino acids. DNA for the CDR3: TGTGCCAGTGCAGGGTACTCCGGAATGAACACTGAAGCTTTCTTT. Translation gives CASAGYSGMNTEAFF.

This clone was found a few times. CDR3 in amino acids: CASSAGGLSTEAFF. DNA for the CDR3: TGTGCCAGCAGCGCCGGGGGGTTGAGCACTGAAGCTTTCTTT. The chain is built from TRBV9 and TRBJ1-1, with D possibly being TRBD1 (5 bases). Trimming shortened V by 3 bases and J by 4 bases, and 13 bases separated the two germline ends. Per germline, CDR1 SGDLS and CDR2 YYNGEE. The CDR3 is 14 residues long. Looking up the rest from reference TRBV9 and TRBJ1-1 gives the full variable domain: DSGVTQTPKHLITATGQRVTLRCSPRSGDLSVYWYQQSLDQGLQFLIQYYNGEERAKGNILERFSAQQFPDLHSELNLSSLELGDSALYFCASSAGGLSTEAFFGQGTRLTVV.

This clone has just one count. This chain joins TRBV29-1 and TRBJ2-5; D is unresolved. CDR1 SQVTM and CDR2 ANQGSEA come from the germline V gene. V was cut by 5 bases and J by 5 bases, with 15 bases left in between. CDR3 length equals 13 residues. The CDR3 loop reads CSVPGSLGETQYF. CDR3 bases: TGCAGCGTTCCCGGCAGCCTAGGGGAGACCCAGTACTTC.